The 15 T cell receptor beta chains listed next were all sequenced from one sample in a study of CD8+CD57+ T cells in acquired aplastic anemia. Template material for TCR beta VDJ and CDR3 profiling consisted of genomic DNA. From the reads, TCRdb called clonotypes with MiXCR, one entry per CDR3 protein. The sample consists of under 350,000 distinct CDR3 sequences, roughly 59% of them appearing once. For sequencing, patients were chosen who had shown expansion of CD8+CD57+ cells by flow cytometry. Sequenced sample: sorted CD4+, CD8+, or CD8+CD57+ T cells (not recorded which) from PBMCs. Source of these receptors: a human donor with aplastic anemia.

This rearrangement joins TRBV20-1 to TRBJ2-1; 10 bases agree with TRBD1. This CDR3 has 14 residues. Per the germline V gene, CDR1 is DFQATT and CDR2 is SNEGSKA (reference sequence). V gave up 5 bases and J gave up 9 bases; unmatched junction bases: 10. This CDR3 reads CSAWAGTGVGEQFF. CDR3 DNA: TGCAGTGCTTGGGCCGGGACAGGGGTCGGTGAGCAGTTCTTC.

This chain joins TRBV10-3 and TRBJ2-7, with 10 bases fitting TRBD2. After removal of 10 bases from V and 6 bases from J, the junction contained 12 bases not matched to a gene. The CDR3 runs to 14 residues. CDR1 is ENHRY and CDR2 is SYGVKD in the germline V gene. CDR3 DNA: TGTGCCAGCATCCCAGGACTAGCGGAACCCGAGCAGTACTTC. Amino acid sequence: CASIPGLAEPEQYF.

The gene calls are TRBV20-1 and TRBJ2-5; D perhaps matches TRBD2 (6 bases). The CDR3 sequence is 11 residues long. Per germline, CDR1 DFQATT and CDR2 SNEGSKA (reference sequence). V lost 5 bases to trimming and J lost 9 bases, with 13 bases between them. DNA for the CDR3: TGCAGTGCTCTGGGACTCCCCGCCCAGTACTTC. Translated, it gives CSALGLPAQYF.

The V gene is TRBV20-1, the J gene TRBJ2-1; no reliable D call. The V gene's germline CDR1 is DFQATT and CDR2 SNEGSKA (reference sequence). Trimming took off 2 bases at V and 8 bases at J, with 10 bases between the two ends. The length of the CDR3 is 12 residues. CDR3 nucleotide sequence: TGCAGTGCTAGACCCCGGGTGCATGAGCAGTTCTTC. Protein sequence: CSARPRVHEQFF.

With respect to this clonotype: A read error may produce the germline difference seen at one junction end. V is TRBV9 and J is TRBJ1-2; D remains unclear. Germline CDR1 is SGDLS and CDR2 is YYNGEE. This CDR3 region has 13 residues. CDR3 nucleotide sequence: TGTGGCAGCAGCGTAGTAGCGGGAGAAGGCTACTCCTTC. Translating it yields CGSSVVAGEGYSF.

This chain uses TRBV7-3 with TRBJ2-2, with a possible D match to TRBD2 (7 bases). The V gene lost 2 bases and the J gene lost 17 bases, with 21 bases spanning the gap. The V gene's germline CDR1 is SGHTA and CDR2 FQGTGA. This CDR3 comprises 14 residues. CDR3 nucleotide sequence: TGTGCCAGCAGCTTAGGGGCGAACACCGGGGGGCTATTTTTT. Its protein is CASSLGANTGGLFF.

This clonotype came up many times. The chain couples TRBV4-2 to TRBJ2-3, with no clear D. Trimming shortened V by 0 bases and J by 2 bases, and 15 bases separated the two germline ends. Germline CDR1 is LGHNA and CDR2 is YNFKEQ. There are 17 residues in the CDR3. The CDR3 spells CASSQDFVGLATDTQYF. The CDR3 nucleotides are TGTGCCAGCAGCCAAGATTTCGTCGGTCTTGCCACAGATACGCAGTATTTT.

This clonotype was seen ten or more times. Mismatch with germline at one junction end may stem from a read error. This chain uses TRBV29-1 with TRBJ1-1, with 7 bases lining up with TRBD1. Germline CDR1 reads SQVTM; CDR2 reads ANQGSEA. This CDR3 is 13 amino acids long. Here the CDR3 reads CSVEGQVNTEAFF. The DNA of the CDR3 is TGCAGCGTGGAAGGACAGGTGAACACTGAAGCTTTCTTT.

The chain has TRBV7-9 and TRBJ2-7; tentative D call: TRBD2 (5 bases). V was clipped by 1 base and J by 6 bases, with 10 bases between them. Per germline, CDR1 SEHNR and CDR2 FQNEAQ (reference sequence). The length of the CDR3 is 13 residues. For the CDR3, the DNA is TGTGCCAGCAGCTTAGTGCTAGCTCCCGAGCAGTACTTC. Protein product: CASSLVLAPEQYF. The complete variable domain, with remaining parts taken from reference TRBV7-9 and TRBJ2-7, reads DTGVSQNPRHKITKRGQNVTFRCDPISEHNRLYWYRQTLGQGPEFLTYFQNEAQLEKSRLLSDRFSAERPKGSFSTLEIQRTEQGDSAMYLCASSLVLAPEQYFGPGTRLTVT.

This clonotype showed up many times. This chain connects TRBV11-3 to TRBJ1-6, with D possibly being TRBD1 (5 bases). In germline, CDR1 is SGHNT, CDR2 YENEEA. The CDR3 totals 14 residues. Trimming stripped 3 bases from V and 7 bases from J, with 10 bases between. For the CDR3, the DNA is TGTGCCAGCAGCTTGGGGACGGGGAATTCACCCCTCCACTTT. Its translation is CASSLGTGNSPLHF.

CDR3 in amino acids: CASSPRPAGGPDTQYF. The CDR3 DNA reads TGTGCCAGCAGCCCGAGGCCAGCGGGGGGGCCAGATACGCAGTATTTT. The genes are TRBV7-2 and TRBJ2-3; 10 nucleotides line up with TRBD2. The CDR3 contains 16 residues. J was trimmed by 4 bases and V by 5 bases; bases with no gene match: 9. Germline-derived CDR1 and CDR2 are SGHTA and FQGNSA.

The chain is built from TRBV14 and TRBJ1-1, with D maybe TRBD1 (6 bases). There are 15 residues in the CDR3. V lost 6 bases and J lost 1, with 15 bases in between. The germline gives CDR1 SGHDN, CDR2 FVKESK. CDR3 bases: TGTGCCAGCAGGGACGCCTTGACAGGGAACACTGAAGCTTTCTTT. Amino acids: CASRDALTGNTEAFF.

The gene calls are TRBV10-2 and TRBJ2-7, with 7 bases matching TRBD2. CDR1 and CDR2 from the germline V gene are WSHSY and SAAADI. V shed 9 bases, J shed 3 bases, and the junction held 5 bases outside the gene matches. The CDR3 is 12 residues long. This CDR3 is CASVSGNYEQYF. Here the CDR3 DNA reads TGCGCCAGTGTGAGCGGGAACTACGAGCAGTACTTC.

The rearrangement joins TRBV7-2 to TRBJ2-6; TRBD2 matches at 7 bases. V lost 5 bases, J lost 7 bases, and 5 bases stayed unmatched. From germline, CDR1 is SGHTA and CDR2 FQGNSA. The CDR3 contains 14 residues. The CDR3 loop is CASSPGGGANVLTF. As DNA, the CDR3 is TGTGCCAGCAGCCCGGGGGGAGGTGCCAACGTCCTGACTTTC.

The chain carries TRBV5-1 and TRBJ1-4, with 9 bases matching TRBD1. The CDR3 spans 17 residues. CDR1 and CDR2 (germline): SGHRS, YFSETQ. V lost 0 bases, J lost 5 bases, and 8 bases stayed unmatched. The DNA of the CDR3 is TGCGCCAGCAGCTTGGCAGGACAGGGGTCCTACAATGAAAAACTGTTTTTT. The encoded protein is CASSLAGQGSYNEKLFF.